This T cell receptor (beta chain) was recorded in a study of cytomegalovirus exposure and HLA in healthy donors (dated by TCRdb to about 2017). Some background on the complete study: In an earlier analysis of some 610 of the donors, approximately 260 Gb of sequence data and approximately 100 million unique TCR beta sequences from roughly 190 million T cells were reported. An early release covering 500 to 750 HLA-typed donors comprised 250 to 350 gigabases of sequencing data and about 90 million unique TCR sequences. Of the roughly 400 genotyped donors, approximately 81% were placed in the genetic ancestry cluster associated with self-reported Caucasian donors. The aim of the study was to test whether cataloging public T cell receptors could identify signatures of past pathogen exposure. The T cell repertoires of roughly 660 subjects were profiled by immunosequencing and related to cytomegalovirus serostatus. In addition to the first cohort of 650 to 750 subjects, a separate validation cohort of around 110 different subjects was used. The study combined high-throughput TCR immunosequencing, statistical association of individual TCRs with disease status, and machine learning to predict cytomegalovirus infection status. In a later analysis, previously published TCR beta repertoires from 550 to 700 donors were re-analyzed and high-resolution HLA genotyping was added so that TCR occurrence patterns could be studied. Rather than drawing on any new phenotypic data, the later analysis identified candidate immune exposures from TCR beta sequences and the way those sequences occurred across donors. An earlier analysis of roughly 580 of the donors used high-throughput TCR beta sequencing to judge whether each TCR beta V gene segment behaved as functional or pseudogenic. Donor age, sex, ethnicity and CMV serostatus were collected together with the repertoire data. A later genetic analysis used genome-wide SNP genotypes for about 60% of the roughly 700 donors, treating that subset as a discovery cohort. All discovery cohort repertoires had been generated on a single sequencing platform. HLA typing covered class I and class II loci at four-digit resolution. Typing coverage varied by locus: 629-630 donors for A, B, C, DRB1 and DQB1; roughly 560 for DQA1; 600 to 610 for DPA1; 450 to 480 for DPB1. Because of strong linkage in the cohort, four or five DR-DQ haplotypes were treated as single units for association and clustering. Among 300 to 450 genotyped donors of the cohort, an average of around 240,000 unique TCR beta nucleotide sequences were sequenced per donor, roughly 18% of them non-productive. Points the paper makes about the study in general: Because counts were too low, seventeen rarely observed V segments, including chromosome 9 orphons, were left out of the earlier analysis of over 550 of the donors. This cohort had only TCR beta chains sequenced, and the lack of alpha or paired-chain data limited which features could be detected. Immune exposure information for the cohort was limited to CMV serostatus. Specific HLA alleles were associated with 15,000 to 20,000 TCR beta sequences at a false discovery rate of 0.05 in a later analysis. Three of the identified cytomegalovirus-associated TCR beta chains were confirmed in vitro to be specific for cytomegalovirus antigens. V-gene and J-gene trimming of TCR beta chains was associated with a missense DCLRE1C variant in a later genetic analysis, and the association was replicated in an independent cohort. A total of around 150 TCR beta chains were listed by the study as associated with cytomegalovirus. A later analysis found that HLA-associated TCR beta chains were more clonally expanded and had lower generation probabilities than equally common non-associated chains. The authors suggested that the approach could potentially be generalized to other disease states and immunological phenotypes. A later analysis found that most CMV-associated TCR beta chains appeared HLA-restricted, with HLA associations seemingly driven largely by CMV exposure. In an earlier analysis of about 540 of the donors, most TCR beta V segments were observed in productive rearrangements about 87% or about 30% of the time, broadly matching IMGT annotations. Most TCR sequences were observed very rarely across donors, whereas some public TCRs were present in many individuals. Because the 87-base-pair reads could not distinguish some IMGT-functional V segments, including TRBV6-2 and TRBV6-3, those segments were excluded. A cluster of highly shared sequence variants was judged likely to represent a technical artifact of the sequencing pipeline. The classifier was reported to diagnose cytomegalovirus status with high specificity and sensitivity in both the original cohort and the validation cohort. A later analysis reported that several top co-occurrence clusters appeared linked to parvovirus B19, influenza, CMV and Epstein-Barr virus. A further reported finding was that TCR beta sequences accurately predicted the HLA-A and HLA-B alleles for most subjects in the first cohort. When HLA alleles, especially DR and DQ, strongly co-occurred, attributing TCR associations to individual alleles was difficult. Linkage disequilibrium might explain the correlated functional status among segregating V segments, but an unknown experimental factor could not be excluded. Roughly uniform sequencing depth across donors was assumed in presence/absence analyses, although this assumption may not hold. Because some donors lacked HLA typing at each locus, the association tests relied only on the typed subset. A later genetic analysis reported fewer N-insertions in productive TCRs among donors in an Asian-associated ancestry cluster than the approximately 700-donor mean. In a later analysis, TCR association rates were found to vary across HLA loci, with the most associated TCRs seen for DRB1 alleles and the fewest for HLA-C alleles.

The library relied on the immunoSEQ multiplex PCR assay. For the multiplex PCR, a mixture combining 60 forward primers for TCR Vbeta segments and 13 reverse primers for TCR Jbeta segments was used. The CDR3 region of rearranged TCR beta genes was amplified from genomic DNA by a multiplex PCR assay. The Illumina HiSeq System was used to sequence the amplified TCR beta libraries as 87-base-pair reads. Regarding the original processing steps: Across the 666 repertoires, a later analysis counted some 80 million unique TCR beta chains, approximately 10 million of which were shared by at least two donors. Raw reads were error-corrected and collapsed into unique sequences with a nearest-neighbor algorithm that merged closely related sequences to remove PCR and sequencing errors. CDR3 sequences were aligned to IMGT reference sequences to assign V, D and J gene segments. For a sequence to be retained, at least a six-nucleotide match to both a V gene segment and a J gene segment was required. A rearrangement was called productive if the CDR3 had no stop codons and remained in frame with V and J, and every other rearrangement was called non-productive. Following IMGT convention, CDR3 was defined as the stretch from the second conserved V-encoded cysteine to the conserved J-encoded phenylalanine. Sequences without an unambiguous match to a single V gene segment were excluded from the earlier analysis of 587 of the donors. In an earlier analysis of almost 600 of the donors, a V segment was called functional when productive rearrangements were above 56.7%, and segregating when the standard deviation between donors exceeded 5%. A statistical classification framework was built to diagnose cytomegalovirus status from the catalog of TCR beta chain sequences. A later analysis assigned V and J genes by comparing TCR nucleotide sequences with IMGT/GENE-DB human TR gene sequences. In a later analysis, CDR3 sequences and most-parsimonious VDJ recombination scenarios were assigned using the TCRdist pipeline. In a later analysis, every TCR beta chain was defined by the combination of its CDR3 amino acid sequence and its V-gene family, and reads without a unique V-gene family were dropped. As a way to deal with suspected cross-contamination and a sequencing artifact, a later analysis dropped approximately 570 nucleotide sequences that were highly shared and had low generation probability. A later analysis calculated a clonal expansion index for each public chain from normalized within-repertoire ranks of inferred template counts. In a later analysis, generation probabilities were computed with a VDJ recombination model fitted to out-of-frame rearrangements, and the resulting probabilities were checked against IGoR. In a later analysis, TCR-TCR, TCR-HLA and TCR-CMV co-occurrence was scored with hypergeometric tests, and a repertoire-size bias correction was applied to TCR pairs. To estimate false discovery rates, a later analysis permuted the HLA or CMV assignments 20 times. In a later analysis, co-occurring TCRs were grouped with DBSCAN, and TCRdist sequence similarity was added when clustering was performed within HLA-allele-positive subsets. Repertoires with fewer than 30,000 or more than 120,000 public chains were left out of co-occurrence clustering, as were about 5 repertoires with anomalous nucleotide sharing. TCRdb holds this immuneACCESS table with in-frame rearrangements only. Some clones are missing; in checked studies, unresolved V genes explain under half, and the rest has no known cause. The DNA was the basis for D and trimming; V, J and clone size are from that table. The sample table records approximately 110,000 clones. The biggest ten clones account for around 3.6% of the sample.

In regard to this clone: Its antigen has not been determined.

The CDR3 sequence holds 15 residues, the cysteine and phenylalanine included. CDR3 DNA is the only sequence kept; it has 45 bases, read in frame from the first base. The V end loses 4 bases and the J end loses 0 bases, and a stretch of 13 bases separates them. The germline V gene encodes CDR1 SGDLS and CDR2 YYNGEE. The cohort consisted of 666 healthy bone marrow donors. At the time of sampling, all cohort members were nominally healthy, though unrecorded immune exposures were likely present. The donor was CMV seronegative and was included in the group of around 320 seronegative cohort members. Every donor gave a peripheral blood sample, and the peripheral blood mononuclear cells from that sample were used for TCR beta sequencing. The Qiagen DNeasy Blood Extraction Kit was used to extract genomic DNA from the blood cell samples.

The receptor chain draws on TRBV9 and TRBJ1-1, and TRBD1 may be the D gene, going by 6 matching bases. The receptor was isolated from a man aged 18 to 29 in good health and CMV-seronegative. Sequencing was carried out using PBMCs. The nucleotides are TGTGCCAGCAGCCACGCTCAGGGGATGAACACTGAAGCTTTCTTT. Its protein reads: CASSHAQGMNTEAFF.